This is a list of T cell receptor beta chains from one sample in a study of blood T cells in healthy people across ages. Using its own MiXCR run on the 5' RACE reads, TCRdb lists one record per CDR3 protein. Of around 1,900,000 distinct CDR3 sequences in the sample, approximately 39% are singletons; the top ten hold 23%. Sample: blood. The source of these receptors is a human donor in good health. The CDR3 runs from the conserved cysteine through the conserved F or W. The D gene is left open where the match is weak. Only part of the rows carry a size: once, few, many, or a class if the clone is expanded.

.	TRBJ2-1	.	TRBV7-2	TGTGCCAGCAGCTTGATCCCGGGGAGCTCCTACAATGAGCAGTTCTTC	CASSLIPGSSYNEQFF
.	TRBJ2-5	few	TRBV20-1	TGCAGTGCTAGTTGGGTGGCGTACCAAGAGACCCAGTACTTC	CSASWVAYQETQYF
.	TRBJ2-3	few	TRBV4-3	TGCGCCAGCAGCCAAGACCCTAGGAGGTTAAACACAGATACGCAGTATTTT	CASSQDPRRLNTDTQYF
TRBD2	TRBJ2-5	.	TRBV7-6	TGTGCCAGCAGCTTAGACTTTAGCGGGGACCAAGAGACCCAGTACTTC	CASSLDFSGDQETQYF
TRBD1	TRBJ2-5	.	TRBV28	TGTGCCAGCAGTTTATCATGGCAGGGGGCCGTTCGAAAGACCCAGTACTTC	CASSLSWQGAVRKTQYF
.	TRBJ2-7	.	TRBV29-1	TGCAGCGTTGAGAGGGACTCCTACGAGCAGTACTTC	CSVERDSYEQYF
TRBD2	TRBJ2-3	.	TRBV20-1	TGCAGTGCTACCAACTTAGCGGGGGGCACAGATACGCAGTATTTT	CSATNLAGGTDTQYF
.	TRBJ1-4	.	TRBV7-8	TGTGCCAGCAGCCCGCGCCCAAACGGAGATGAAAAACTGTTTTTT	CASSPRPNGDEKLFF
TRBD2	TRBJ2-5	.	TRBV13	TGTGCCAGCAGCTTAGGCCTGAGGAGCGGGGTACGAGAGACCCAGTACTTC	CASSLGLRSGVRETQYF
.	TRBJ2-5	few	TRBV12-3/TRBV12-4	TGTGCCAGCAGTCCCCTAAGGGCAGAGACCCAGTACTTC	CASSPLRAETQYF
.	TRBJ2-5	many	TRBV11-3	TGTGCCAGCAGCTTAGGGCGAAAAGAGACCCAGTACTTC	CASSLGRKETQYF
.	TRBJ2-7	.	TRBV4-3	TGCGCCAGCAGCCAAGATGAAATGGGGGACTCGTACTACGAGCAGTACTTC	CASSQDEMGDSYYEQYF
TRBD1	TRBJ1-2	.	TRBV4-3	TGCGCCAGCAGCCGTACAGGGGGTATGTATGGCTACACCTTC	CASSRTGGMYGYTF
TRBD1	TRBJ1-5	.	TRBV5-1	TGCGCCAGCAGCCAATTCACAGGGGATCAGCCCCAGCATTTT	CASSQFTGDQPQHF
.	TRBJ2-3	.	TRBV7-8	TGTGCCAGCAGCTTCATTCCGGGCGGGCTTGCTAGCACAGATTCGCAGTATTTT	CASSFIPGGLASTDSQYF
.	TRBJ2-7	.	TRBV12-3/TRBV12-4	TGTGCCAGCAGTTTAGTTCCGGGACTGTCCTACGAGCAGTACTTC	CASSLVPGLSYEQYF
.	TRBJ1-2	.	TRBV20-1	TGCAGTGCTCGTGACAGTCGCCTCTATGGCTACACCTTC	CSARDSRLYGYTF
.	TRBJ2-7	.	TRBV29-1	TGCAGCGCGCGGGCCGCCTCTGGGGGCGAGCAGTACTTC	CSARAASGGEQYF
TRBD1	TRBJ2-7	few	TRBV7-8	TGTGCCAGCAGCTTACAGGGGGTTCACGAGCAGTACTTC	CASSLQGVHEQYF
.	TRBJ2-5	.	TRBV7-2	TGTGCCAGCAGCTTATGGGCAGGGGACGAGACCCAGTACTTC	CASSLWAGDETQYF
.	TRBJ2-1	few	TRBV7-3	TGTGCCAGCAGCCCCGTGGGGGGGGGCCGAAATGAGCAGTTCTTC	CASSPVGGGRNEQFF
.	TRBJ2-1	many	TRBV7-2	TGTGCCAGCAGCTTATACAGTGAGAGGGAGCAGTTCTTC	CASSLYSEREQFF
.	TRBJ2-7	.	TRBV29-1	TGCAGCGTTGGGGGAAGTGGTCTTAACGAGCAGTACTTC	CSVGGSGLNEQYF
TRBD1	TRBJ2-5	.	TRBV27	TGTGCCAGCACTCAAACAGGGGCGGGAGAGACCCAGTACTTC	CASTQTGAGETQYF
.	TRBJ2-3	few	TRBV4-3	TGCGCCAGCAGCCAGGGGGTGGTCAAGGCGCAGTATTTT	CASSQGVVKAQYF
TRBD1	TRBJ1-1	.	TRBV5-1	TGCGCCAGCAGCTTGTCCGGCGGCAGGGGGAAGACTGAAGCTTTCTTT	CASSLSGGRGKTEAFF
TRBD2	TRBJ2-5	many	TRBV29-1	TGCAGCGTTCGCATTAGCGGGGGGTTCGAGACCCAGTACTTC	CSVRISGGFETQYF
.	TRBJ1-2	.	TRBV30	TGTGCCTGGAGTTATAACGGCTACACCTTC	CAWSYNGYTF
.	TRBJ1-1	.	TRBV5-1	TGCGCCAGCAGCTTGGACCTGGACCAGGACGATGAAGCTTTCTTT	CASSLDLDQDDEAFF
TRBD2	TRBJ2-3	few	TRBV20-1	TGCAGTGCTAGAGGGCTACTAGCGGGGGACACAGATACGCAGTATTTT	CSARGLLAGDTDTQYF
TRBD2	TRBJ2-1	.	TRBV27	TGTGCCAGCAGTTTATTTGGGGGGGGCTCCTACAATGAGCAGTTCTTC	CASSLFGGGSYNEQFF